This T cell receptor beta chain was identified in a study of T cells after yellow fever vaccination. TCR cDNA was made by 5'RACE template switching, adding a universal primer site and UMIs. Using its own MiXCR run on the 5' RACE reads, TCRdb lists one record per CDR3 protein. The table has under 300,000 distinct CDR3 sequences, around 7% seen once; the top ten hold roughly 0.9%. The germline V gene has CDR1 SGHRS and CDR2 YFSETQ. V shed 0 bases and J shed 7 bases, with 11 bases lying between them. This CDR3 comprises 14 residues. The sample in question was CD4+ T cells sorted from PBMCs, obtained 15 days after the yellow fever booster vaccination. The TCR was taken from a man aged 25-40 years who received the YFV17D yellow fever vaccine. J is TRBJ2-1 and V is TRBV5-1; D gene ambiguous. CDR3 residues: CASSLGTLGNEQFF. The CDR3 DNA follows: TGCGCCAGCAGCTTGGGGACGTTGGGGAATGAGCAGTTCTTC. The full variable domain, with the rest looked up from reference TRBV5-1 and TRBJ2-1, is KAGVTQTPRYLIKTRGQQVTLSCSPISGHRSVSWYQQTPGQGLQFLFEYFSETQRNKGNFPGRFSGRQFSNSRSEMNVSTLELGDSALYLCASSLGTLGNEQFFGPGTRLTVL.